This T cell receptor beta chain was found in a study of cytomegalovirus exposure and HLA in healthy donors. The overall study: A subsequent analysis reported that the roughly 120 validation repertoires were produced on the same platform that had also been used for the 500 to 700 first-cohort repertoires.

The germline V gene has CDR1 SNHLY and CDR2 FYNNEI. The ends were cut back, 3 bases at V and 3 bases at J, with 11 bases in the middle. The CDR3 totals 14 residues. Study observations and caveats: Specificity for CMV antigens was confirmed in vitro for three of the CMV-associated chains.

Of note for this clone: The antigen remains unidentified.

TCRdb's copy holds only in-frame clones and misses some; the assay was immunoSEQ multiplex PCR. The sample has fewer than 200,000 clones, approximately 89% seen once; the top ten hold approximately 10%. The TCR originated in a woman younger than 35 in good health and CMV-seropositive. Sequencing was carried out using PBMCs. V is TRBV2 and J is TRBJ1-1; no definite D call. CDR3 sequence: CASSEIAGDTEAFF. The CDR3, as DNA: TGTGCCAGCAGTGAGATAGCCGGGGACACTGAAGCTTTCTTT.